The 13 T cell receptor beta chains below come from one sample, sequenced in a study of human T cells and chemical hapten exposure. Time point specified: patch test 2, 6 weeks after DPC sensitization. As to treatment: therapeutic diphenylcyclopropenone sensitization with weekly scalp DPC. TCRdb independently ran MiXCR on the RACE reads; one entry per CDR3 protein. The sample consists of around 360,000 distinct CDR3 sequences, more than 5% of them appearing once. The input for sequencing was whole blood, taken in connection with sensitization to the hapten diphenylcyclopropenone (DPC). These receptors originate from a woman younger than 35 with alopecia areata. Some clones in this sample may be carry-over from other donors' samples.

The CDR3 loop is CASSFVADTDTQYF. In DNA form, the CDR3 reads TGTGCCAGCAGCTTTGTAGCGGACACAGATACGCAGTATTTT. This rearrangement joins TRBV11-2 to TRBJ2-3, with D maybe TRBD2 (6 bases). Germline V CDR1 and CDR2: SGHAT, FQNNGV. There are 14 residues in the CDR3. V was pared by 3 bases and J by 2 bases, with 9 bases between.

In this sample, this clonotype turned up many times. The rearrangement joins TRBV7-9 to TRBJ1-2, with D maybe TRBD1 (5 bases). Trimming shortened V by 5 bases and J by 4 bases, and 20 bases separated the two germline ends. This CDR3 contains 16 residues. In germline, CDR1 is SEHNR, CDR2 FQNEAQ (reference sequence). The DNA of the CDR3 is TGTGCCAGCAGCCTAACCCCGGGGCCGGATCTCTATGGCTACACCTTC. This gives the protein CASSLTPGPDLYGYTF.

CDR3 loop: CSATQGAASTDTQYF. Written as DNA, the CDR3 is TGCAGTGCTACCCAGGGCGCGGCTAGCACAGATACGCAGTATTTT. The chain combines TRBV20-1 with TRBJ2-3, with D perhaps TRBD1 (5 bases). The V gene lost 4 bases and the J gene lost 0 bases, with 14 bases spanning the gap. This CDR3 comprises 15 residues. Germline V gene sequence: CDR1 DFQATT, CDR2 SNEGSKA (reference sequence).

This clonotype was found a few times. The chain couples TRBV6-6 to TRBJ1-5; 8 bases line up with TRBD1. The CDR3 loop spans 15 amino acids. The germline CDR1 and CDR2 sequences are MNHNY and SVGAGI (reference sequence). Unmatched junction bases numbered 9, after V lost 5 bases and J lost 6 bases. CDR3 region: CASSPPGGGGQPQHF. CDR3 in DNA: TGTGCCAGCAGTCCCCCAGGGGGCGGGGGTCAGCCCCAGCATTTT.

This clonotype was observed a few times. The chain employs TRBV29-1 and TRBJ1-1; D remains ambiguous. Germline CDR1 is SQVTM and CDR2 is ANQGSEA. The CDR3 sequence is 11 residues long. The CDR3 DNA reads TGCCAGGTTAGTGAGAACACTGAAGCTTTCTTT. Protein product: CQVSENTEAFF.

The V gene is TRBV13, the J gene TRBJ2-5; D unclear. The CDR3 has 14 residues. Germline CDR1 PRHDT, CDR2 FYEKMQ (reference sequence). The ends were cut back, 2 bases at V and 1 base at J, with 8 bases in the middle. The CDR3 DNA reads TGTGCCAGCAGCTTATTTAGTTCCCAAGAGACCCAGTACTTC. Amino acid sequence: CASSLFSSQETQYF.

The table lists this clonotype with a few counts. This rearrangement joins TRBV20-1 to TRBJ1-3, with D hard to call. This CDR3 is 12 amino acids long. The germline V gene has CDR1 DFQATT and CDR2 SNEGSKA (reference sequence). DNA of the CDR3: TGCAGCGCCACGTGGGAGGGAAACACCATATATTTT. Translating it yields CSATWEGNTIYF.

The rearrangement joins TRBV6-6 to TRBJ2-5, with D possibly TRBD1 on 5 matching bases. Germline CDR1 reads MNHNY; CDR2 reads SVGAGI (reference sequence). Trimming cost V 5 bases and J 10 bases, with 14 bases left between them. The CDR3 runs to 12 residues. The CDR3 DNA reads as TGTGCCAGCAGTCAAATCCAAAGGGGCCAGTACTTC. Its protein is CASSQIQRGQYF.

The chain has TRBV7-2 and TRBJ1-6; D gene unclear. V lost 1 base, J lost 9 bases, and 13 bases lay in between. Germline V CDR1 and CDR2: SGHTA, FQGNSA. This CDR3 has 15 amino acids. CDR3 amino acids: CASSLGAGSSSPLHF. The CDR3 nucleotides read TGTGCCAGCAGCTTAGGTGCGGGCTCCTCTTCACCCCTCCACTTT. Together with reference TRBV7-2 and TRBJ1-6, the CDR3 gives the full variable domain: GAGVSQSPSNKVTEKGKDVELRCDPISGHTALYWYRQSLGQGLEFLIYFQGNSAPDKSGLPSDRFSAERTGGSVSTLTIQRTQQEDSAVYLCASSLGAGSSSPLHFGNGTRLTVT.

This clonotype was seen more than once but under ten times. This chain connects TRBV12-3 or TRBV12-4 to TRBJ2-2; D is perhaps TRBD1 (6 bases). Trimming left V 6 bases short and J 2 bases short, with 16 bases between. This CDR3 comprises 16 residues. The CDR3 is CASRKAGDTNTGELFF. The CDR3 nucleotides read TGTGCCAGCAGGAAGGCCGGGGACACAAACACCGGGGAGCTGTTTTTT.

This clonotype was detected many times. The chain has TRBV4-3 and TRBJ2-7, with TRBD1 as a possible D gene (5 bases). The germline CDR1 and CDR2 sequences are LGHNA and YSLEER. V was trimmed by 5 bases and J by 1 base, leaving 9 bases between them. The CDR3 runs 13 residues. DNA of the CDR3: TGCGCCAGCAGCACAGGATTATCCTACGAGCAGTACTTC. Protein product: CASSTGLSYEQYF.

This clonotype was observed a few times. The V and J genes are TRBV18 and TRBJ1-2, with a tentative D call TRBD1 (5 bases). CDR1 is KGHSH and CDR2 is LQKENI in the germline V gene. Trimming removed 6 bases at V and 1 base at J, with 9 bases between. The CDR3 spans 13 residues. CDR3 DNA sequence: TGTGCCAGCTCGGAAGACAGTAACTATGGCTACACCTTC. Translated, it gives CASSEDSNYGYTF.

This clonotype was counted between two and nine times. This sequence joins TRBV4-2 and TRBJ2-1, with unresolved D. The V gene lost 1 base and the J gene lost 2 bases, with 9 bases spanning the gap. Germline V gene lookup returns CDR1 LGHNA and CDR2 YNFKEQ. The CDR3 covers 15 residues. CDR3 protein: CASSQAVATYNEQFF. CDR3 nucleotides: TGTGCCAGCAGCCAAGCCGTGGCTACCTACAATGAGCAGTTCTTC.